This TCR beta chain was obtained from a study of shared clonotypes between healthy human individuals. Produced via immunoSEQ multiplex PCR; TCRdb's table is partial and in-frame only. Among 980,000 or so clones, over 60% were seen once, and the ten largest hold 1.5%. Points on this clone: Antigen: not known.

Germline lookup yields CDR1 SGHVS and CDR2 FQNEAQ. Trimming cost V 5 bases and J 1 base; bases outside gene matches: 11. The CDR3 totals 17 residues. General observations from the study: Among the subsets, naive ones generally showed larger estimated richness than memory ones. Sequencing depth was expected to affect clonotype sharing among donors.

Source material: memory CD4+ T cells sorted from blood. Noted subset: CD45RA-negative fraction. J is TRBJ2-3 and V is TRBV7-8; 8 bases map to TRBD1. The source of this sequence is a man between 18 and 29 years old in good health. DNA for the CDR3: TGTGCCAGCAGCCCACAGTTTTCGGACAGGGGCACAGATACGCAGTATTTT. It translates to CASSPQFSDRGTDTQYF.